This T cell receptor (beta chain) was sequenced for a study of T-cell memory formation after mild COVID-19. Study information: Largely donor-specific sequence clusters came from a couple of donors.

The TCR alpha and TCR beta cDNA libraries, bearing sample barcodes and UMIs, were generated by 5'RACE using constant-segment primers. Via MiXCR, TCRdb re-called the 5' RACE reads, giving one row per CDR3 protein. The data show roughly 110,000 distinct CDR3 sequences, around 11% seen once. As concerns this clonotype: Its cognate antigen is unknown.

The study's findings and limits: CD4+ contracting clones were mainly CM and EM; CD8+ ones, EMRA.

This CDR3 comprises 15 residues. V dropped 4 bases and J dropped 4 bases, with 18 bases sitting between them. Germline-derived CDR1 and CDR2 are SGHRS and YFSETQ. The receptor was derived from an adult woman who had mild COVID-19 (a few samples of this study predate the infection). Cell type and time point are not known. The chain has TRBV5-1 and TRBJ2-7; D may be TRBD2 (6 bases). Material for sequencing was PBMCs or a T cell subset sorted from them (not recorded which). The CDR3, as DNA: TGCGCCAGCAGCCCCCTGGGGGAGGTTGAATACGAGCAGTACTTC. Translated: CASSPLGEVEYEQYF.